This TCR beta chain is drawn from a study of stem cell transplantation in POMP-related autoinflammatory disease listed by TCRdb under 2021. Notes on the research overall: It was hypothesized that MHC class I-dependent CD8+ T-cell differentiation and positive selection are impaired by defective thymoproteasomes, resulting in skewing of the TRB repertoire. Prior to transplant, the patients had CD4+ naive T-cell skewing, low CD8+ T-cell proportions, and decreased T-cell cytokine secretion. The effect of POMP deficiency on T-cell receptor beta repertoire diversity and CDR3 characteristics was assessed using high-throughput TRB sequencing. Overall study outcomes, separate from this receptor: A trend toward lower TRB diversity and higher clonality was observed in PRAID patients across all analyzed T-cell subsets. In PRAID patients, the trend toward lower diversity and increased clonality reached statistical significance only for regulatory T cells. The number of unique TRB V-J gene pairings was restricted in PRAID patients.

Library preparation was by the immunoSEQ multiplex PCR assay. Regarding the original processing steps: Repertoire diversity was quantified with Shannon entropy, accounting for clonal size distribution. The Gini-Simpson index (Simpson_1-D) served as the measure of how unequally clonotypes were distributed. TCRdb took over this immuneACCESS table, retaining in-frame rearrangements with V and J assigned. Such tables are incomplete; in checked studies, under half of the missing clones stem from an unresolved V gene, and the remainder is unexplained. That table is the source of V, J and clone size, and D and trimming were worked out from the DNA. The sample contains around 32,000 clones, around 88% of them found a single time. The ten most abundant clones make up roughly 0.7% of the sample. Reading the label with the study, this specimen's time point is: before hematopoietic stem cell transplant. PRAID was marked by prominent immunodeficiency together with autoinflammation. Prior to TRB sequencing, T-cell subsets (conventional T cells, CD8+ T cells, regulatory T cells, T follicular helper cells) were sorted.

Comments on this clone: Its antigen is unknown. Base quality data are lacking; no much larger clone is found one base away.

V is clipped by 0 bases and J by 5 bases, and the sequence between their germline boundaries is 11 bases long. From the cysteine through the phenylalanine, the CDR3 covers 14 amino acids. CDR3 DNA is the only sequence kept; it has 42 bases, read in frame from the first base. The germline V gene gives CDR1 as SGHRS and CDR2 as YFSETQ. The chain is assembled from TRBV5-1 and TRBJ2-5; the D gene remains uncertain. The specimen was CD4+ T cells from PBMCs, collected before stem cell transplantation. This TCR was sampled from a human donor with POMP-related autoinflammation and immune dysregulation (PRAID). The bases are TGCGCCAGCAGCTTGGATAAGAACGGGGAGACCCAGTACTTC. Its protein is CASSLDKNGETQYF.